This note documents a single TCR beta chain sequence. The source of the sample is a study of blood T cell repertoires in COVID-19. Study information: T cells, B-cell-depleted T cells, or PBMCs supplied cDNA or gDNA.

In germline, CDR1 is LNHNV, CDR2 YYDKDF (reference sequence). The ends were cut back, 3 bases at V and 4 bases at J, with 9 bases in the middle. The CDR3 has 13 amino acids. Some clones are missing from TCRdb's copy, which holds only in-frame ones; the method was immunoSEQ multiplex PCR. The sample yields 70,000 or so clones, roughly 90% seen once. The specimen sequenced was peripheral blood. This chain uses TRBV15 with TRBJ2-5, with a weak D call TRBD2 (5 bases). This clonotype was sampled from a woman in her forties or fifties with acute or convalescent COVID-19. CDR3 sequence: CATSRGVRETQYF. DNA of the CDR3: TGTGCCACCAGCAGGGGAGTAAGAGAGACCCAGTACTTC.